The T cell receptor (beta chain) under discussion was sequenced for a study of cytomegalovirus exposure and HLA in healthy donors. General observations from the study: HLA alleles were associated with 18,000 or so TCR beta sequences in a later analysis at 0.05 false discovery rate. TCR beta V- and J-gene trimming, according to a later analysis, was linked to a missense DCLRE1C variant. Later analysis revealed greater clonal expansion in HLA-associated TCR beta chains than in equally common others.

All donors participated as healthy donors of bone marrow. Amplification used 60 Vbeta primers and 13 Jbeta primers. Some clones are missing from TCRdb's copy, which holds only in-frame ones; the method was immunoSEQ multiplex PCR. The sample records 100,000 or so clones, 62% being singletons. CDR3 size: 14 residues. Germline CDR1 and CDR2: SGHRS and YFSETQ. With 0 bases removed from V and 6 bases from J, the gap between germline ends came to 12 bases. About this clone itself: The antigen remains undetermined.

The chain couples TRBV5-1 to TRBJ1-1; perhaps TRBD1 as D (6 bases). This receptor was identified in a woman under 40 in good health and CMV-seropositive. Sequencing was performed on PBMCs. CDR3 sequence (DNA): TGCGCCAGCAGCTTGGGACAGGTCCTCGCTGAAGCTTTCTTT. It yields the protein CASSLGQVLAEAFF.